These 25 T cell receptor beta chains were sequenced from one sample in a study of cytomegalovirus exposure and HLA in healthy donors. Researchers ran the PCR with 60 Vbeta and 13 Jbeta primers. Profiled with immunoSEQ multiplex PCR; TCRdb holds only in-frame clones, not every one. The sample consists of about 140,000 clones, around 78% of them appearing once. The sequenced material came from PBMCs. These receptors all stem from a woman between 18 and 29 years old in good health and CMV-seropositive.

This clone was counted between two and nine times. This sequence joins TRBV6-1 and TRBJ2-7; TRBD2 matches 10 bases. The germline V gene encodes CDR1 MNHNS and CDR2 SASEGT. The CDR3 runs to 15 residues. After removal of 6 bases from V and 0 bases from J, the junction contained 5 bases not matched to a gene. CDR3 sequence (DNA): TGTGCCAGCAGCCCACTAGCGGGGAGCTCCTACGAGCAGTACTTC. Amino acids: CASSPLAGSSYEQYF.

CDR3 residues: CASSSGTGPYGYTF. CDR3 DNA sequence: TGCGCCAGCAGCTCCGGGACAGGCCCGTATGGCTACACCTTC. The V gene is TRBV5-1, the J gene TRBJ1-2; 8 bases are a match to TRBD1. This CDR3 region has 14 residues. V dropped 3 bases and J dropped 5; count of bases not matched to a gene: 6. The germline gives CDR1 SGHRS, CDR2 YFSETQ.

Note on this clone: Because the CDR3 is missing its conserved closing phenylalanine or tryptophan, this is likely a read error. Because the CDR3's place on the DNA is in doubt, the DNA is left out and the CDR3 is given as listed by TCRdb. This sequence joins TRBV7-8 and TRBJ2-7; the listed D gene, TRBD2, was not tested against the DNA. Per germline, CDR1 SGHVS and CDR2 FQNEAQ. The length of the CDR3 is 14 amino acids, counting both ends. The CDR3 sequence: CASSLVAASGEVTS.

The rearrangement uses TRBV6-6 and TRBJ2-6; D ambiguous. V lost 4 bases and J lost 0, with 10 bases in between. The V gene's germline CDR1 is MNHNY and CDR2 SVGAGI (reference sequence). There are 16 residues in the CDR3. The CDR3 region has the DNA TGTGCCAGCAGTTCAAGACAAAGCTCTGGGGCCAACGTCCTGACTTTC. This translates into CASSSRQSSGANVLTF.

The chain employs TRBV18 and TRBJ2-3, with D perhaps matching TRBD1 (5 bases). Trimming pared 3 bases from V and 4 bases from J, leaving 8 bases between. The CDR3 length is 13 residues. Germline assignment: CDR1 KGHSH and CDR2 LQKENI. This chain's CDR3 is CASSPGRADTQYF. CDR3 DNA sequence: TGTGCCAGCTCACCCGGCAGGGCAGATACGCAGTATTTT.

V gene TRBV5-6 combines with J gene TRBJ1-6; 7 bases are a match to TRBD1. The CDR3 has 15 residues. After removal of 2 bases from V and 7 bases from J, the junction contained 6 bases not matched to a gene. Germline CDR1 SGHDT, CDR2 YYEEEE. The CDR3 sequence: CASSLTGVRNSPLHF. The CDR3 bases are TGTGCCAGCAGCTTAACAGGGGTGAGGAATTCACCCCTCCACTTT. The variable domain in full, with the rest retrieved from reference TRBV5-6 and TRBJ1-6, is DAGVTQSPTHLIKTRGQQVTLRCSPKSGHDTVSWYQQALGQGPQFIFQYYEEEERQRGNFPDRFSGHQFPNYSSELNVNALLLGDSALYLCASSLTGVRNSPLHFGNGTRLTVT.

There are a few counts of this clone. The chain uses TRBV25-1 and TRBJ1-2; tentative D call: TRBD1 (6 bases). This CDR3 has 15 residues. V lost 4 bases to trimming and J lost 5 bases, with 17 bases between them. CDR1 and CDR2 from the germline V gene are MGHDK and SYGVNS. The DNA of the CDR3 is TGTGCCAGCAGTGCTTCCAGGGGTCCGAGGTATGGCTACACCTTC. Protein product: CASSASRGPRYGYTF.

This chain joins TRBV5-1 and TRBJ2-1, with 9 positions matching TRBD2. The junction had 6 bases not matched to a gene; V was cut back by 5 bases and J by 12 bases. Germline-derived CDR1 and CDR2 are SGHRS and YFSETQ. The CDR3 loop spans 12 amino acids. The CDR3 loop is CASRGTSPGQFF. CDR3 coding DNA: TGCGCCAGCAGAGGGACTAGCCCTGGGCAGTTCTTC.

V usage is TRBV6-6 and J usage is TRBJ1-6; D is unclear. The V and J ends lost 2 bases and 10 bases respectively, with 9 bases between them. Germline-derived CDR1 and CDR2 are MNHNY and SVGAGI (reference sequence). The CDR3 consists of 13 residues. CDR3 sequence reads: CASSYRGNSPLHF. The CDR3 DNA reads TGTGCCAGCAGTTACAGAGGGAACTCACCCCTCCACTTT.

The CDR3 bases are TGTGCCAGCAGCATTCAGGTCCCCCAGTTGCGCACTGAAGCTTTCTTT. Translation: CASSIQVPQLRTEAFF. The V and J genes are TRBV21-1 and TRBJ1-1; the table's D call, TRBD1, was not checked against the DNA. TRBV21-1 is described as a pseudogene. CDR3 length equals 16 residues.

The chain carries TRBV11-2 and TRBJ1-2; TRBD1 might be the D (5 bases). CDR1 is SGHAT, CDR2 FQNNGV, per germline. V gave up 3 bases and J gave up 8 bases, with 13 bases separating them. This CDR3 contains 13 residues. CDR3 coding DNA: TGTGCCAGCAGCTTGGGGGGGATTGTGGGCTACACCTTC. It translates to CASSLGGIVGYTF.

The chain carries TRBV10-1 and TRBJ1-1, with TRBD1 identical over 9 bases. With 7 bases clipped from V and 3 bases from J, the junction kept 3 bases outside the gene matches. Germline CDR1 WNHNN, CDR2 SYGVQD (reference sequence). This CDR3 has 13 amino acids. CDR3: CASTRDRDTEAFF. In DNA form, the CDR3 reads TGCGCCAGCACTAGGGACAGGGACACTGAAGCTTTCTTT.

This clone showed up just once. The chain combines TRBV6-5 with TRBJ2-3; 8 bases fit TRBD1. V lost 5 bases, J lost 4 bases, and 5 bases stayed unmatched. From germline, CDR1 is MNHEY and CDR2 SVGAGI. This CDR3 has 14 amino acids. This chain's CDR3 is CASSRQGFADTQYF. CDR3 sequence (DNA): TGTGCCAGCAGTCGACAGGGGTTCGCAGATACGCAGTATTTT.

The chain uses TRBV10-2 and TRBJ2-3, with 10 bases fitting TRBD1. After removal of 1 base from V and 1 base from J, the junction contained 8 bases not matched to a gene. Germline V CDR1 and CDR2: WSHSY, SAAADI. The CDR3 has 18 residues. Written as DNA, the CDR3 is TGCGCCAGCAGTGAGTTAATACCCGGGACAGGGGGCACAGATACGCAGTATTTT. Translation gives CASSELIPGTGGTDTQYF.

As DNA, the CDR3 is TGTGCCAGTACTTCAGGGGAAAGGTCTGAAGCTTTCTTT. Translation: CASTSGERSEAFF. The V call is TRBV19, the J call TRBJ1-1; tentative D call: TRBD1 (6 bases). V lost 7 bases and J lost 6, with 15 bases in between. Germline CDR1 reads LNHDA; CDR2 reads SQIVND (reference sequence). CDR3 length: 13 residues.

In DNA form, the CDR3 reads TGTGCCATCAGAAGGGGTGCGGGGGCCTACCAAGAGACCCAGTACTTC. This sequence encodes CAIRRGAGAYQETQYF. J is TRBJ2-5 and V is TRBV10-3; the D gene is possibly TRBD2 (7 bases). V gave up 6 bases and J gave up 0 bases, with 17 bases separating them. The CDR3 consists of 16 residues. Germline CDR1 reads ENHRY; CDR2 reads SYGVKD.

This chain joins TRBV9 and TRBJ2-5; TRBD2 agrees at 12 bases. With V trimmed by 3 bases and J by 3 bases, 21 bases remained unmatched. The V gene's germline CDR1 is SGDLS and CDR2 YYNGEE. This CDR3 contains 21 residues. CDR3 protein: CASSALGLAGNPDVSEETQYF. The DNA of the CDR3 is TGTGCCAGCAGCGCCCTCGGACTAGCGGGGAACCCAGATGTATCGGAAGAGACCCAGTACTTC.

The CDR3 DNA sequence: TGTGCCAGCAGGATTTGGGGGACAGGGCGTAGCAATCAGCCCCAGCATTTT. Translated: CASRIWGTGRSNQPQHF. V gene TRBV28 combines with J gene TRBJ1-5; 9 bases are a match to TRBD1. Germline CDR1 and CDR2: MDHEN and SYDVKM. The CDR3 spans 17 residues. The V gene end was trimmed by 6 bases and the J gene end by 0 bases; junction bases not matched to a gene: 9.

In this sample, this clone turned up a few times. The gene calls are TRBV19 and TRBJ1-2; 7 nucleotides line up with TRBD1. The CDR3 totals 16 residues. V trimming: 0 bases; J trimming: 0 bases; junction bases outside the gene matches: 4. Germline assignment: CDR1 LNHDA and CDR2 SQIVND (reference sequence). The CDR3 reads CASSIDGQAPNYGYTF. As DNA, the CDR3 is TGTGCCAGTAGTATAGATGGACAGGCCCCTAACTATGGCTACACCTTC.

The genes are TRBV7-7 and TRBJ2-2; TRBD2 matches 11 bases. Germline values: CDR1 SSHAT, CDR2 FNYEAQ (reference sequence). The CDR3 spans 18 residues. J lost 2 bases, V lost 5 bases, and 10 bases had no gene match. As DNA, the CDR3 is TGTGCCAGCAGCGATTCTAGCGGGGGGTATCTAAACACCGGGGAGCTGTTTTTT. It yields the protein CASSDSSGGYLNTGELFF.

This clone was counted a single time. The J gene is TRBJ2-2, the V gene TRBV19; perhaps TRBD2 as D (5 bases). The CDR3 runs to 14 residues. Germline loops: CDR1 LNHDA, CDR2 SQIVND (reference sequence). With 8 bases removed from V and 3 bases from J, the gap between germline ends came to 13 bases. CDR3 in amino acids: CASRRQDYTGELFF. CDR3 coding DNA: TGTGCCAGTCGCAGGCAGGACTACACCGGGGAGCTGTTTTTT.

V is TRBV6-5 and J is TRBJ1-5, with 9 bases aligning to TRBD1. This CDR3 is 14 amino acids long. Losses at the gene ends were 0 bases for V and 9 bases for J; bases not matched to a gene: 3. The V gene's germline CDR1 is MNHEY and CDR2 SVGAGI. The chain's CDR3 is CASSYSGQGSPQHF. In DNA form, the CDR3 reads TGTGCCAGCAGTTACTCAGGACAGGGGTCGCCCCAGCATTTT.

V gene TRBV5-8 combines with J gene TRBJ1-2; D is possibly TRBD1 (5 bases). The V end lost 4 bases, the J end lost 7 bases, and 11 bases lay between the germline ends. The CDR3 loop spans 12 amino acids. The V gene's germline CDR1 is SGHTS and CDR2 YDEGEE. The CDR3 region is CASSVGLSGYTF. As DNA, the CDR3 is TGTGCCAGCAGCGTGGGACTCTCTGGCTACACCTTC.

V gene TRBV5-1 combines with J gene TRBJ2-5; 9 bases match TRBD2. V shed 4 bases, J shed 5 bases, and the junction held 9 bases outside the gene matches. The length of the CDR3 is 15 residues. Germline V lookup: CDR1 SGHRS, CDR2 YFSETQ. CDR3: CASSLLAGSGETQYF. The CDR3 DNA reads as TGCGCCAGCAGCCTTCTAGCGGGGTCGGGGGAGACCCAGTACTTC.

This rearrangement joins TRBV7-9 to TRBJ2-3; TRBD1 is a possible D gene (6 bases). Germline V CDR1 and CDR2: SEHNR, FQNEAQ (reference sequence). Trimming cost V 1 base and J 2 bases, with 13 bases left between them. There are 16 residues in the CDR3. The CDR3 loop reads CASSLVATGDTDTQYF. CDR3 bases: TGTGCCAGCAGCTTAGTTGCGACAGGAGACACAGATACGCAGTATTTT.